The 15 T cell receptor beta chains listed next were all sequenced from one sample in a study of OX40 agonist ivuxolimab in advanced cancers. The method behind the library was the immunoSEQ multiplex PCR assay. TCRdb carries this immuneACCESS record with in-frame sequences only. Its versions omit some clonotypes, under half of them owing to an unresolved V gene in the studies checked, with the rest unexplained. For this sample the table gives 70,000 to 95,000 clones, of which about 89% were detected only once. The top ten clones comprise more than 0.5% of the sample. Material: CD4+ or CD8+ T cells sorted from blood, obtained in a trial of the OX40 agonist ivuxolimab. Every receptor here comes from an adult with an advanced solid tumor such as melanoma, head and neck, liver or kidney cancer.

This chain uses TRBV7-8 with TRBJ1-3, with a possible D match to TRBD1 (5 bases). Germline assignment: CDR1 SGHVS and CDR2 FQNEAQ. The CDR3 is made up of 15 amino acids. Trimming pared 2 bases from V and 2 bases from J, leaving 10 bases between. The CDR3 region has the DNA TGTGCCAGCAGCTTATCACCCAGGGCTGGAAACACCATATATTTT. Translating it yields CASSLSPRAGNTIYF.

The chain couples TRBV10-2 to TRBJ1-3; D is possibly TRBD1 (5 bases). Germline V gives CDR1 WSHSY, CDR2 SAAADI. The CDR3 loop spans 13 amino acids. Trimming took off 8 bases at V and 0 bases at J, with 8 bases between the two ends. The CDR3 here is CASGGSSGNTIYF. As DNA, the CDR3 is TGCGCCAGCGGGGGAAGCTCTGGAAACACCATATATTTT.

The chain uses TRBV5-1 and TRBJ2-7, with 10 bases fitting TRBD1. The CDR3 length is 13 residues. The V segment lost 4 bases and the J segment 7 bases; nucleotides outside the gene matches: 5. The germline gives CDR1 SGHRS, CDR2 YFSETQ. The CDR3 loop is CASSRQGAREQYF. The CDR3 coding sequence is TGCGCCAGCAGCCGACAGGGGGCTCGGGAGCAGTACTTC. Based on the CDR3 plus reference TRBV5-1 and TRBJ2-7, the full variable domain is KAGVTQTPRYLIKTRGQQVTLSCSPISGHRSVSWYQQTPGQGLQFLFEYFSETQRNKGNFPGRFSGRQFSNSRSEMNVSTLELGDSALYLCASSRQGAREQYFGPGTRLTVT.

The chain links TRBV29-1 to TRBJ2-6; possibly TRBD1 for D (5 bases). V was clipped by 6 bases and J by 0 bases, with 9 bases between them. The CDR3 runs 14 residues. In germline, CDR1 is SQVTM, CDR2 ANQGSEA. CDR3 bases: TGCAGCGTACAGGTACACTCTGGGGCCAACGTCCTGACTTTC. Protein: CSVQVHSGANVLTF.

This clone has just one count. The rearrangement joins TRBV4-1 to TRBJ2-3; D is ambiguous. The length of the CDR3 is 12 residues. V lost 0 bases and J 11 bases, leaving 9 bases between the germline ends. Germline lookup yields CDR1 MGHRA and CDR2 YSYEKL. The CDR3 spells CASSQDMGKQYF. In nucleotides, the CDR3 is TGCGCCAGCAGCCAAGATATGGGGAAGCAGTATTTT.

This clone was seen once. CDR3 region: CASSPGQGVLVRNIQYF. The CDR3 nucleotides read TGTGCCAGCAGCCCGGGACAGGGGGTTTTGGTCAGAAACATTCAGTACTTC. The J gene is TRBJ2-4, the V gene TRBV27; TRBD1 matches at 11 bases. The germline gives CDR1 MNHEY, CDR2 SMNVEV (reference sequence). The V and J ends lost 6 bases and 6 bases, in that order; junction bases with no gene match: 13. The CDR3 runs 17 residues.

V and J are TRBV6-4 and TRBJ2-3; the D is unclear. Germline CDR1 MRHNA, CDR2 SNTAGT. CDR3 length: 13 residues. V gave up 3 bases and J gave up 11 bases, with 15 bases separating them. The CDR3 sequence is CASSEIDGLGQYF. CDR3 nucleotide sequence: TGTGCCAGCAGTGAAATTGACGGCTTAGGGCAGTATTTT.

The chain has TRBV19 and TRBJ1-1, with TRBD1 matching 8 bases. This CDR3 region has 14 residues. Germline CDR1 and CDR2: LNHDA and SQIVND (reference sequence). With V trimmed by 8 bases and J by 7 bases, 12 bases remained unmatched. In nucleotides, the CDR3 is TGTGCCAGTCGGGCCCCCGGACAGGGAAGTGAAGCTTTCTTT. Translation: CASRAPGQGSEAFF.

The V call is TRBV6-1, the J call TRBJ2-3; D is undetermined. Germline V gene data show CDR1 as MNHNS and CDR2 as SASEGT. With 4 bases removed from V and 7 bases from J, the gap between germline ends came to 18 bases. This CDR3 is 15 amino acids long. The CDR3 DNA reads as TGTGCCAGCAGTGTAGGAATCGCCCCCGGAAATACGCAGTATTTT. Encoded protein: CASSVGIAPGNTQYF.

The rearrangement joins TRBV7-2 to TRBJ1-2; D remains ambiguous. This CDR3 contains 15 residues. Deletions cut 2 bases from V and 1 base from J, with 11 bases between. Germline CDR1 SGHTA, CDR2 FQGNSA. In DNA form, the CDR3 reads TGTGCCAGCAGCTTATTTTCAGGTGATAACTATGGCTACACCTTC. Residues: CASSLFSGDNYGYTF.

The CDR3 region has the DNA TGTGCTAGCCGTTCGGGGGAAGCGAACACCGGGGAGCTGTTTTTT. Translating gives CASRSGEANTGELFF. The V and J genes are TRBV12-5 and TRBJ2-2; TRBD2 might be the D (6 bases). This CDR3 is 15 amino acids long. Trimming removed 9 bases at V and 0 bases at J, with 14 bases between. The germline V gene encodes CDR1 LGHNT and CDR2 FRNRAP.

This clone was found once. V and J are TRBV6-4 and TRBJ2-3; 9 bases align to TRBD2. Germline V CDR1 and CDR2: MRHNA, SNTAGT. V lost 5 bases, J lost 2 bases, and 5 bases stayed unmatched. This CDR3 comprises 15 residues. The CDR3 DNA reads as TGTGCCAGCAGTCGGCTAGCGGGGAACACAGATACGCAGTATTTT. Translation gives CASSRLAGNTDTQYF.

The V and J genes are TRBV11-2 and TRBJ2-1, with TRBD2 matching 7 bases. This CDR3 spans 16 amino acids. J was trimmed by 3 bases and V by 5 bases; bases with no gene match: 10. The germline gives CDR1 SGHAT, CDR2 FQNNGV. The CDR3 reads CASSRRRASGYNEQFF. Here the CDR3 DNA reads TGTGCCAGCAGCCGTCGAAGGGCTAGCGGCTACAATGAGCAGTTCTTC.

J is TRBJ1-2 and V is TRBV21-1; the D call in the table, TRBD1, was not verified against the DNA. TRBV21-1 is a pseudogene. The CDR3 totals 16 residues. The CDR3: CASRATGAETNYGYTF. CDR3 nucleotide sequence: TGTGCCAGCAGGGCGACAGGGGCCGAAACAAACTATGGCTACACCTTC.

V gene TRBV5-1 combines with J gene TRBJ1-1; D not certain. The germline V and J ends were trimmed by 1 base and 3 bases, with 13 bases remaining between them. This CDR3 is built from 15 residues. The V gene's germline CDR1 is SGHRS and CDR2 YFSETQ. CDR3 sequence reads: CASSLSRQWDTEAFF. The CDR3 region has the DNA TGCGCCAGCAGCTTGAGTCGACAATGGGACACTGAAGCTTTCTTT.